The table lists the clone carrying this T cell receptor (beta chain) with many counts. The V gene's germline CDR1 is MNHNS and CDR2 SASEGT. The CDR3 runs to 12 residues. This entry is derived from a study of T cells in Graves' hyperthyroidism and ophthalmopathy. Amplified TCR beta CDR3 regions came from RNA transcripts. First-round RT-PCR of the TCR CDR3 relied on the HTBI primer set. TCRdb re-called the multiplex PCR reads with MiXCR, one entry per CDR3 protein. Among hundreds of thousands of distinct CDR3 sequences, approximately 14% were seen once, and the ten largest hold approximately 10%. The chain uses TRBV6-1 and TRBJ2-5; 7 bases are a match to TRBD2. The receptor was derived from a woman under 30 with Graves' hyperthyroidism. The sequenced sample consisted of blood. CDR3 in DNA: TGTGCAGCCGCGGGAGACGGAGAGACCCAGTACTTC. Translated, it gives CAAAGDGETQYF.